Listed below are T cell receptor beta chains from one sample, sequenced in a study of T-cell memory formation after mild COVID-19. TCRdb called the 5' RACE reads again in MiXCR, with one record for every CDR3 protein. This sample carries hundreds of thousands of distinct CDR3 sequences, approximately 20% of them seen once, and the ten largest clones take roughly 8%. Sequenced: PBMCs or a T cell subset sorted from them (not recorded which). Receptors originate from an adult woman who had mild COVID-19 (a few samples of this study predate the infection). Cell type and time point are not known. The CDR3 runs from the conserved cysteine through the conserved F or W. D genes are given only for firm matches. Only part of the rows carry a size: once, few, many, or a class if the clone is expanded.

>TRBJ1-1|TRBV12-3/TRBV12-4|.|.
TGTGCCAGCAGTTTTGGGCTTGAGACTGAAGCTTTCTTT
CASSFGLETEAFF
>TRBJ2-3|TRBV6-5|few|.
TGTGCCAGCAGGCCGGGTTTCGCAGATACGCAGTATTTT
CASRPGFADTQYF
>TRBJ2-5|TRBV6-5|.|TRBD2
TGTGCCAGCAGCCTACTAGGCGGGGGGGCCGCGGAGACCCAGTACTTC
CASSLLGGGAAETQYF
>TRBJ2-5|TRBV6-6|few|.
TGTGCCAGCAGTTACTCGAAAGGGGGGGAGACCCAGTACTTC
CASSYSKGGETQYF
>TRBJ1-2|TRBV12-3/TRBV12-4|.|TRBD1
TGTGCCAGCAGTTTAACCGGACAGGGGAGCTATGGCTACACCTTC
CASSLTGQGSYGYTF
>TRBJ2-1|TRBV29-1|few|.
TGCAGCGTTGCTTTCGAAGCCTTCAATGAGCAGTTCTTC
CSVAFEAFNEQFF
>TRBJ2-3|TRBV20-1|few|TRBD1
TGCAGTGAGGACAGGGGAGACACAGATACGCAGTATTTT
CSEDRGDTDTQYF
>TRBJ2-7|TRBV4-1|.|TRBD1
TGCGCCAGCAGCCAAGTCCCTGGGACAGGCGGCGAGCAGTACTTC
CASSQVPGTGGEQYF
>TRBJ2-7|TRBV6-1|many|.
TGTGCCAGCAGTGAGCCAACAGGGATCGACTACGAGCAGTACTTC
CASSEPTGIDYEQYF
>TRBJ2-5|TRBV27|few|TRBD1
TGTGCCAGCAGAGCGGGGACAGGGGTACGAGAGACCCAGTACTTC
CASRAGTGVRETQYF
>TRBJ1-1|TRBV6-2/TRBV6-3|.|.
TGTGCCAGCAGGGGGTCAGGGAACACTGAAGCTTTCTTT
CASRGSGNTEAFF
>TRBJ1-2|TRBV20-1|few|.
TGCAGTGCTAGAGCCAAAGAGACTCGCGACGGCTACACCTTC
CSARAKETRDGYTF
>TRBJ2-5|TRBV20-1|few|TRBD2
TGCAGTGCTAAAGCGGGGTCAGCGAGGGAGACCCAGTACTTC
CSAKAGSARETQYF
>TRBJ2-7|TRBV15|.|.
TGTGCCACCAGTTCGGTACACGAGCAGTACTTC
CATSSVHEQYF
>TRBJ2-1|TRBV20-1|few|.
TGCAGTGCTAGTATTACCCGTCCCGGGAGAAATGAGCAGTTCTTC
CSASITRPGRNEQFF
>TRBJ1-6|TRBV27|.|TRBD1
TGTGCCAGCAGTACTATTGGTGGACAGGGCACCTATAATTCACCCCTCCACTTT
CASSTIGGQGTYNSPLHF
>TRBJ2-1|TRBV7-8|.|.
TGTGCCAGCAGCTCCAGTCTAGTCTCCGAGCAGTTCTTC
CASSSSLVSEQFF
>TRBJ2-6|TRBV9|.|TRBD1
TGTGCCAGCAGCGTGGACAGGGGAAGAGGGGCCAACGTCCTGACTTTC
CASSVDRGRGANVLTF
>TRBJ2-7|TRBV7-6|few|.
TGTGCCAGCAGCTTAGGCTTACCACAGGAAGGCCCCTACGAGCAGTACTTC
CASSLGLPQEGPYEQYF
>TRBJ1-1|TRBV5-6|few|.
TGTGCCAGCAGCTTGAGCGGCAGCGGGAACACTGAAGCTTTCTTT
CASSLSGSGNTEAFF
>TRBJ1-1|TRBV5-4|.|TRBD1
TGTGCCAGCAGCCCGGGACAGCACACTGAAGCTTTCTTT
CASSPGQHTEAFF